Reported below is one T cell receptor beta chain. This specimen comes from a study of blood T cell repertoires in COVID-19. About the research overall: Donors in the United States, Italy and Spain gave samples during acute or convalescent COVID-19. T cells, B-cell-depleted T cells, or PBMCs provided the cDNA or gDNA that served as material.

Original handling: Researchers report that nucleated cell counts were estimated from reference gene primer amplification. The protocol was immunoSEQ multiplex PCR, while the TCRdb copy is restricted to in-frame clones and leaves out a portion. The V and J calls and the clone size are those of that table, but D and trimming were determined from the DNA. The sample comprises around 200,000 clones, about nine tenths of which are singletons, and approximately 5.9% rests with the top ten. With 6 bases clipped from V and 1 base from J, the junction kept 11 bases outside the gene matches. CDR3 size: 17 residues. Germline V gene data show CDR1 as MNHEY and CDR2 as SMNVEV (reference sequence).

This receptor was taken from an elderly man with acute or convalescent COVID-19. This rearrangement joins TRBV27 to TRBJ2-7; the match to TRBD2 covers 11 bases. The sample consisted of peripheral blood. In DNA form, the CDR3 reads TGTGCCAGCAGACCGGGACTAGCGGAGCCGAGGTCCTACGAGCAGTACTTC. Its translation: CASRPGLAEPRSYEQYF.